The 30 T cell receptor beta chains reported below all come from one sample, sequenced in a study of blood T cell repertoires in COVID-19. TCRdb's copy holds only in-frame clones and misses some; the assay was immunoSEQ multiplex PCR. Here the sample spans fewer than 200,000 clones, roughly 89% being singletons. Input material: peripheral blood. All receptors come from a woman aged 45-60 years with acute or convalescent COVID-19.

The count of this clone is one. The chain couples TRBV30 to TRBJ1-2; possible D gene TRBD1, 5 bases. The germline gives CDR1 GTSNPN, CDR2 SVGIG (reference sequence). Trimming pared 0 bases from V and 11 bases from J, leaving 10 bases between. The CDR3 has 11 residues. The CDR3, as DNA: TGTGCCTGGAGTGTGGGGCGCCGTTACACCTTC. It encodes CAWSVGRRYTF. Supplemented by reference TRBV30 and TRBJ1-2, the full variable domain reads SQTIHQWPATLVQPVGSPLSLECTVEGTSNPNLYWYRQAAGRGLQLLFYSVGIGQISSEVPQNLSASRPQDRQFILSSKKLLLSDSGFYLCAWSVGRRYTFGSGTRLTVV.

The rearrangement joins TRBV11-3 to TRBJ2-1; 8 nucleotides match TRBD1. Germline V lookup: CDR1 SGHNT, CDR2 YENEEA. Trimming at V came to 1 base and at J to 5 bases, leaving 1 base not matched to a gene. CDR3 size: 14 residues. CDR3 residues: CASSLGQGNNEQFF. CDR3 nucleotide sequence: TGTGCCAGCAGCTTAGGACAGGGGAACAATGAGCAGTTCTTC.

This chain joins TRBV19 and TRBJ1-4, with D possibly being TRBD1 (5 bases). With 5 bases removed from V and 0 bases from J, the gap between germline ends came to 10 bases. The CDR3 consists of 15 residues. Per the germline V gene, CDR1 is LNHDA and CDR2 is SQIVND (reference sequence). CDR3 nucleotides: TGTGCCAGTAGTCCTGCGGGGGCAACTAATGAAAAACTGTTTTTT. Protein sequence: CASSPAGATNEKLFF.

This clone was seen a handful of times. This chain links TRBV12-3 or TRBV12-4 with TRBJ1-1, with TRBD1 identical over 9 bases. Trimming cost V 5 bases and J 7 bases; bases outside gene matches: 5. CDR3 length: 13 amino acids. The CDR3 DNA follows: TGTGCCAGCAGTCCCGGACAGGGGCTTGAAGCTTTCTTT. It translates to CASSPGQGLEAFF.

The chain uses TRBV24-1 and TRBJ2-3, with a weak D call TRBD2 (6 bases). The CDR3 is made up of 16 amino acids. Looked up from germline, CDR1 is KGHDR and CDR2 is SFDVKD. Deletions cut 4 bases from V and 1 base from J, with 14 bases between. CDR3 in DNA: TGTGCCACCAGTGACCCGGGACTTTCGGGCACAGATACGCAGTATTTT. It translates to CATSDPGLSGTDTQYF.

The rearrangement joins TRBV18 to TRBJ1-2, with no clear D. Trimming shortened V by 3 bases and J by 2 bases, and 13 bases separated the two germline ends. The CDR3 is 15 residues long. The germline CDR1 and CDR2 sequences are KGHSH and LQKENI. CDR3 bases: TGTGCCAGCTCACCCGCCCCAACACCAAACTATGGCTACACCTTC. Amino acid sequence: CASSPAPTPNYGYTF.

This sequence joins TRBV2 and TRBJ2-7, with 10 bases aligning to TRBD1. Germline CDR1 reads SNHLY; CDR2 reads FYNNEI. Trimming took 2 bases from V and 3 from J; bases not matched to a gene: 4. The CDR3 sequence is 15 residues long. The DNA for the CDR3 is TGTGCCAGCAGTGAATGGGGGACAGGGGACTACGAGCAGTACTTC. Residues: CASSEWGTGDYEQYF.

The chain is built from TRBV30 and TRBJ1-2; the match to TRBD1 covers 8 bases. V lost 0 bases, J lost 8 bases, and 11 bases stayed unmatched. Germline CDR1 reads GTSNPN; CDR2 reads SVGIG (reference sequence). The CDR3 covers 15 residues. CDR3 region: CAWSVGGTGGRGYTF. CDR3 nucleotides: TGTGCCTGGAGTGTAGGGGGGACAGGCGGCCGAGGCTACACCTTC.

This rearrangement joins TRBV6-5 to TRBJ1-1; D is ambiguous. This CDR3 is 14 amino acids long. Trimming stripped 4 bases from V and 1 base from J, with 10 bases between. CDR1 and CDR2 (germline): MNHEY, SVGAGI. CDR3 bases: TGTGCCAGCAGTTTAGAGAAAACGAACACTGAAGCTTTCTTT. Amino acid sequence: CASSLEKTNTEAFF.

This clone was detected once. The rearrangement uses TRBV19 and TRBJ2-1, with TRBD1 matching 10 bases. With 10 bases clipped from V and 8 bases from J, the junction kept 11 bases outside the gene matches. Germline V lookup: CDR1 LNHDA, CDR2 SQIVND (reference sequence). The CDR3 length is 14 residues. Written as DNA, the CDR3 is TGTGCCACCAAGCCGGGACAGGGGTCGCATGAGCAGTTCTTC. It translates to CATKPGQGSHEQFF.

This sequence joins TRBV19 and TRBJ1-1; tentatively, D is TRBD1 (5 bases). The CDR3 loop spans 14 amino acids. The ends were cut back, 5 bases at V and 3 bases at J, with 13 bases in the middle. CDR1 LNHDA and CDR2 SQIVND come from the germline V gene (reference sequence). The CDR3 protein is CASSYSGIYTEAFF. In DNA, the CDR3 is TGTGCCAGTAGTTATTCAGGGATTTACACTGAAGCTTTCTTT.

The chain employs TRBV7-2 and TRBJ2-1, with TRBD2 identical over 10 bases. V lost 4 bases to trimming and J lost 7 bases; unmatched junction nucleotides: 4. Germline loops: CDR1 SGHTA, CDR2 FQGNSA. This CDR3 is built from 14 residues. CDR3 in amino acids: CASSSGLANNEQFF. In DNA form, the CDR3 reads TGTGCCAGCAGCTCGGGACTAGCGAATAATGAGCAGTTCTTC. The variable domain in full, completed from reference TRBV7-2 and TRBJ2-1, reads GAGVSQSPSNKVTEKGKDVELRCDPISGHTALYWYRQSLGQGLEFLIYFQGNSAPDKSGLPSDRFSAERTGGSVSTLTIQRTQQEDSAVYLCASSSGLANNEQFFGPGTRLTVL.

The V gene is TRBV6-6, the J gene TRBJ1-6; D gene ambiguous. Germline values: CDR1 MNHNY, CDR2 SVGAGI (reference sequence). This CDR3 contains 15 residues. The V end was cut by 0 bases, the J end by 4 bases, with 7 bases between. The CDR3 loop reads CASSYSADYNSPLHF. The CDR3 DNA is TGTGCCAGCAGTTACTCGGCCGATTATAATTCACCCCTCCACTTT.

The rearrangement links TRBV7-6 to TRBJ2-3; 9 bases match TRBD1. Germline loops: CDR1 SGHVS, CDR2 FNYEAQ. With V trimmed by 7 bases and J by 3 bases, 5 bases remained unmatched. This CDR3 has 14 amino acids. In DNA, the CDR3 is TGTGCCAGCACCACTGGACAGGGGACAGATACGCAGTATTTT. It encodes CASTTGQGTDTQYF.

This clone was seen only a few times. The CDR3 region has the DNA TGTGCCAGCAGTTTCACAGAGAACTATGGCTACACCTTC. This codes for CASSFTENYGYTF. This chain joins TRBV6-5 and TRBJ1-2; D is uncertain. V shed 4 bases and J shed 2 bases, with 8 bases lying between them. The CDR3 has 13 amino acids. CDR1 is MNHEY and CDR2 is SVGAGI in the germline V gene.

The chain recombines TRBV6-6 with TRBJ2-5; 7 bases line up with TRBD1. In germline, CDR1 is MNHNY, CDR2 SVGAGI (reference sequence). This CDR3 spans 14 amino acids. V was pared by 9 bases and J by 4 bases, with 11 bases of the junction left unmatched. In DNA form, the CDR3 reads TGTGCCAGTAAAGGGGGCAGGGGTACAGAGACCCAGTACTTC. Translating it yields CASKGGRGTETQYF.

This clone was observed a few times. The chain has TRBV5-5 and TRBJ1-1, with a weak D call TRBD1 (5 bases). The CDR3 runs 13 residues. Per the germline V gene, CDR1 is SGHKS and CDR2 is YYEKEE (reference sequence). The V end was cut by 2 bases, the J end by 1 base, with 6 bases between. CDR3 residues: CASSFRANTEAFF. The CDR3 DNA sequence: TGTGCCAGCAGCTTCAGGGCGAACACTGAAGCTTTCTTT.

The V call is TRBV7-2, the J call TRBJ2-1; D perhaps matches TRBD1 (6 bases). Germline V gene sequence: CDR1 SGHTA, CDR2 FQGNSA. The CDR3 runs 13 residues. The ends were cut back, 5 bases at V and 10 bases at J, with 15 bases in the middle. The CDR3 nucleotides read TGTGCCAGCAGCGTTATAAAGGGACAAGAGCAGTTCTTC. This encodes CASSVIKGQEQFF.

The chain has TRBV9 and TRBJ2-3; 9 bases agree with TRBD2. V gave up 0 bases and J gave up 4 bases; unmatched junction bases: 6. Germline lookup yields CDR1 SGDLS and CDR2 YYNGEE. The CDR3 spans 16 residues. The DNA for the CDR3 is TGTGCCAGCAGCGTAGGCAGCGGGGGGATACCAGATACGCAGTATTTT. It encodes CASSVGSGGIPDTQYF.

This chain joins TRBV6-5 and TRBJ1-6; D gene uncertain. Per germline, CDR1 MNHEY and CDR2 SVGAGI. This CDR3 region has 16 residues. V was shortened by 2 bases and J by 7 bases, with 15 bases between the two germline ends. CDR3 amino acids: CASSYTPPWANSPLHF. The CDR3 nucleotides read TGTGCCAGCAGTTACACCCCTCCCTGGGCAAATTCACCCCTCCACTTT.

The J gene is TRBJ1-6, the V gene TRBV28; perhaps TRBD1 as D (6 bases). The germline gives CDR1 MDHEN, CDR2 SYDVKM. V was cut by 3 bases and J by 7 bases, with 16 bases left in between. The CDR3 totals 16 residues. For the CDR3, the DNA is TGTGCCAGCAGTTTTTACACCGGGGGGGCCAATTCACCCCTCCACTTT. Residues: CASSFYTGGANSPLHF.

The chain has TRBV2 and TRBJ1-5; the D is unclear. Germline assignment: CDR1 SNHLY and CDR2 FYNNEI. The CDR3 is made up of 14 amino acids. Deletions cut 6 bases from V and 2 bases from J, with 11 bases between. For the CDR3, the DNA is TGTGCCAGCAGGAAAGACGGGGGCAATCAGCCCCAGCATTTT. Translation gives CASRKDGGNQPQHF.

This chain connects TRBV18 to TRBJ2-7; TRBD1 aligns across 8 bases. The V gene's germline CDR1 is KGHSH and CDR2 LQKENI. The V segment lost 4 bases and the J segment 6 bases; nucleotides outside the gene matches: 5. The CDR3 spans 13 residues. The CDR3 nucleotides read TGTGCCAGCTCACTTGGACAGGGCCGCGAGCAGTACTTC. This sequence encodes CASSLGQGREQYF.

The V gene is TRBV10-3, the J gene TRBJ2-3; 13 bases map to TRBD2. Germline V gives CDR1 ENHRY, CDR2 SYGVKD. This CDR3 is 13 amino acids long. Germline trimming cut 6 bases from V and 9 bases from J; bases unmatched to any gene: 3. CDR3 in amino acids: CAIRGLAGDTQYF. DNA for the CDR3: TGTGCCATCAGAGGACTAGCGGGGGACACGCAGTATTTT.

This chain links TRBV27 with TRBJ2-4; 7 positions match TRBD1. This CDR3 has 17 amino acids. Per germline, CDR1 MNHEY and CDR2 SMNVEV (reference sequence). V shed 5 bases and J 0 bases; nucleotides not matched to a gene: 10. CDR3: CASSTGTDTLAKNIQYF. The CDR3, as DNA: TGTGCCAGCAGTACTGGGACAGATACTTTAGCCAAAAACATTCAGTACTTC.

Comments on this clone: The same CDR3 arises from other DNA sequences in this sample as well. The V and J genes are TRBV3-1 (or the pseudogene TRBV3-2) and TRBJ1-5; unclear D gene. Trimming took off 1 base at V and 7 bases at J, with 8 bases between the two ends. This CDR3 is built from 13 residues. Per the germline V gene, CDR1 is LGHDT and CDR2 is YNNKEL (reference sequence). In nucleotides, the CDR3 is TGTGCCAGCAGCCAAGGCGCAGGACAGCCCCAGCATTTT. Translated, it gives CASSQGAGQPQHF.

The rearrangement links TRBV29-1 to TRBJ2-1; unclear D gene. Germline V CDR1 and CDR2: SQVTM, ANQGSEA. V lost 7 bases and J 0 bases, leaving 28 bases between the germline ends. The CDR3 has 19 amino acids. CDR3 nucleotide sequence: TGCAGCGCCGGAGACCCAAAGGTGTCTTATAGGAGCTCCTACAATGAGCAGTTCTTC. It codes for CSAGDPKVSYRSSYNEQFF.

The CDR3 nucleotides are TGTGCCAGCTCATCGGAACAGGGGGGGAACACTGAAGCTTTCTTT. It codes for CASSSEQGGNTEAFF. V is TRBV18 and J is TRBJ1-1; 8 bases are a match to TRBD1. CDR1 and CDR2 (germline): KGHSH, LQKENI. The V gene end was trimmed by 5 bases and the J gene end by 1 base; junction bases not matched to a gene: 6. The CDR3 has 15 residues.

CDR3 residues: CASSGPRDRGTEAFF. The CDR3 nucleotides are TGTGCCAGCAGCGGCCCCCGGGACAGGGGAACTGAAGCTTTCTTT. The chain employs TRBV9 and TRBJ1-1; TRBD1 matches at 10 bases. The CDR3 length is 15 residues. Trimming cost V 3 bases and J 5 bases; bases outside gene matches: 7. Germline CDR1 reads SGDLS; CDR2 reads YYNGEE.

CDR3 in DNA: TGTGCCAGCAGTGAATCGGGGGGTCAGGGCTACACCTTC. This sequence encodes CASSESGGQGYTF. This chain joins TRBV25-1 and TRBJ1-2, with D possibly matching TRBD1 (5 bases). Germline CDR1 MGHDK, CDR2 SYGVNS. V was shortened by 1 base and J by 8 bases, with 11 bases between the two germline ends. This CDR3 comprises 13 residues.